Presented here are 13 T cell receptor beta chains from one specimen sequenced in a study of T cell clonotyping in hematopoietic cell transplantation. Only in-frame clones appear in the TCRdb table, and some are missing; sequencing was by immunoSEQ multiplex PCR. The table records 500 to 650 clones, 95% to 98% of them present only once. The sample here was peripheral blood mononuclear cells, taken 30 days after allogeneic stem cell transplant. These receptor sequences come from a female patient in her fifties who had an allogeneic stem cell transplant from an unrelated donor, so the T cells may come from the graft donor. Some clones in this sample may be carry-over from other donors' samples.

The CDR3 DNA sequence: TGTGCCAGCAGCTCAGAGACGGGGAACACTGAAGCTTTCTTT. Amino acids: CASSSETGNTEAFF. The V and J genes are TRBV9 and TRBJ1-1; D is ambiguous. The CDR3 length is 14 residues. V lost 4 bases to trimming and J lost 1 base, with 11 bases between them. Germline lookup yields CDR1 SGDLS and CDR2 YYNGEE.

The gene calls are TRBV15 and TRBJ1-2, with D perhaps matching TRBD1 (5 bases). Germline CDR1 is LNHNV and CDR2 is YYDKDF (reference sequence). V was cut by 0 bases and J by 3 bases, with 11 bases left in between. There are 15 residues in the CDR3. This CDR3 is CATSRDKGTDYGYTF. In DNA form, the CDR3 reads TGTGCCACCAGCAGAGATAAGGGGACGGACTATGGCTACACCTTC.

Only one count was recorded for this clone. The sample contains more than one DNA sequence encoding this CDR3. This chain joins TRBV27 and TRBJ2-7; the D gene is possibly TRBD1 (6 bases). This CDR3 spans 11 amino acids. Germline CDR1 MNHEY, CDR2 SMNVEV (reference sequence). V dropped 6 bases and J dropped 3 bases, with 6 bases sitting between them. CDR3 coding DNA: TGTGCCAGCAGACAGGGCTACGAGCAGTACTTC. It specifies CASRQGYEQYF.

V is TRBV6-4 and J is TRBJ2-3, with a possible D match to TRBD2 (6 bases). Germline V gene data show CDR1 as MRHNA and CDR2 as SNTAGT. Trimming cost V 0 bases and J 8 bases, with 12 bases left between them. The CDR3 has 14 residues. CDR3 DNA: TGTGCCAGCAGTGACTCGGACGGGAGTGGTACGCAGTATTTT. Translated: CASSDSDGSGTQYF.

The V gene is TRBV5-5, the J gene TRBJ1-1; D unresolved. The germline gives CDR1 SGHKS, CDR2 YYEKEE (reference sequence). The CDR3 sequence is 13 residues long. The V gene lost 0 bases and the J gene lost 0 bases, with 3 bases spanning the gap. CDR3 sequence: CASSLDLNTEAFF. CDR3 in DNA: TGTGCCAGCAGCTTGGACCTGAACACTGAAGCTTTCTTT.

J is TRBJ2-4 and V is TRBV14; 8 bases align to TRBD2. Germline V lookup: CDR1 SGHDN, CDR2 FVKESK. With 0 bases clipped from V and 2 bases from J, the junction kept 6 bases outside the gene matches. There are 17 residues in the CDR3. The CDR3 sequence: CASSQDSGAGTKNIQYF. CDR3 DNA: TGTGCCAGCAGCCAAGATAGCGGGGCAGGGACCAAAAACATTCAGTACTTC.

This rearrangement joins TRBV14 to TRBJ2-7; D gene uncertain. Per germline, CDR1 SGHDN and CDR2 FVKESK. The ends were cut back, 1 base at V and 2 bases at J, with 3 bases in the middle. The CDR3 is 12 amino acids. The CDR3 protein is CASSQGPYEQYF. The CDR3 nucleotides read TGTGCCAGCAGCCAAGGCCCCTACGAGCAGTACTTC.

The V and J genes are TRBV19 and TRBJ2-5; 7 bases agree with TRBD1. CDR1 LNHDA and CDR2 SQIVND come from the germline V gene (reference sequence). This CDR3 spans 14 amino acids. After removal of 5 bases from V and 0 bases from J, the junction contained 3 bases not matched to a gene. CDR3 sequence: CASSSDRDQETQYF. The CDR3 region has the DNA TGTGCCAGTAGTTCCGACAGGGACCAAGAGACCCAGTACTTC.

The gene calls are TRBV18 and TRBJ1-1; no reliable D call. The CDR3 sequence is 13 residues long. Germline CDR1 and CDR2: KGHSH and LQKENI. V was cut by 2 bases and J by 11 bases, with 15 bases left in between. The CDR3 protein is CASSPGLNQIAFF. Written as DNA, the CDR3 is TGTGCCAGCTCACCAGGCTTAAATCAAATCGCTTTCTTT.

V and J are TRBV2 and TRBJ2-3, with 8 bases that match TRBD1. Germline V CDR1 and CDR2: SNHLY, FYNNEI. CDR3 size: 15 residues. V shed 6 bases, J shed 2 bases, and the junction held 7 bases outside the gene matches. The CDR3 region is CASRGLDRVTDTQYF. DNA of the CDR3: TGTGCCAGCAGGGGCTTGGACAGGGTCACAGATACGCAGTATTTT.

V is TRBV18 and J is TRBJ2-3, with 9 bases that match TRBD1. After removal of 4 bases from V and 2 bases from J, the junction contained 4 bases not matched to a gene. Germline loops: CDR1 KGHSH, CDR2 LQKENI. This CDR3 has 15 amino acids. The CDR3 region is CASSLDRGATDTQYF. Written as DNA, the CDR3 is TGTGCCAGCTCACTTGACAGGGGGGCCACAGATACGCAGTATTTT. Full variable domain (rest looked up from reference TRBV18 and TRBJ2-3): NAGVMQNPRHLVRRRGQEARLRCSPMKGHSHVYWYRQLPEEGLKFMVYLQKENIIDESGMPKERFSAEFPKEGPSILRIQQVVRGDSAAYFCASSLDRGATDTQYFGPGTRLTVL.

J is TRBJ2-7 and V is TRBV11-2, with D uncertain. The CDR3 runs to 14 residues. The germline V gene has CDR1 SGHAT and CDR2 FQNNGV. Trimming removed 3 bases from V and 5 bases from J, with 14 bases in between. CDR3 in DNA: TGTGCCAGCAGCTTCGAGTGGGTATCTAACGAGCAGTACTTC. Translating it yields CASSFEWVSNEQYF.

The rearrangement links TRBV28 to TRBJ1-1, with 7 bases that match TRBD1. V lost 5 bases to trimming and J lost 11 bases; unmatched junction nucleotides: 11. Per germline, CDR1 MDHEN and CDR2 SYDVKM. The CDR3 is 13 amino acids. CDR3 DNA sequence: TGTGCCAGCAGTCGAGACAGGGCCCGGGGGGCTTTCTTT. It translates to CASSRDRARGAFF.